This T cell receptor (beta chain) was recovered during a study of T cell repertoires in cytomegalovirus infection. Study in general: CMV infection and matching HLA type were both indicated by public TCR beta signatures.

From germline, CDR1 is LNHDA and CDR2 SQIVND (reference sequence). The CDR3 totals 15 residues. The ends were cut back, 3 bases at V and 0 bases at J, with 9 bases in the middle. This clonotype was recorded a few times. Antigen specificity is unknown. MiXCR, applied by TCRdb to the reads, yields one record per CDR3 protein. Of fewer than 350,000 distinct CDR3 sequences in the sample, just under 30% were seen once. This TCR derives from a human donor in good health (CMV status not recorded). Some clones in this sample may be carry-over from other donors' samples. This chain connects TRBV19 to TRBJ1-5; D gene ambiguous. The specimen was cultured PBMCs, collected from culture after CMV antigen stimulation. The CDR3 loop reads CASSISASSNQPQHF. CDR3 in DNA: TGTGCCAGTAGTATCTCGGCCAGTAGCAATCAGCCCCAGCATTTT.